Below, 10 T cell receptor beta chains from the same sample are listed, as sequenced in a study of blood T cell repertoires in COVID-19. Produced via immunoSEQ multiplex PCR; TCRdb's table is partial and in-frame only. In the table there are fewer than 250,000 clones, 84% of which are singletons. Sequencing was done on a sample of peripheral blood. All receptors derive from a woman over 75 with COVID-19, enrolled during active disease.

The genes are TRBV7-9 and TRBJ1-3; D is perhaps TRBD1 (5 bases). Per germline, CDR1 SEHNR and CDR2 FQNEAQ (reference sequence). V shed 5 bases and J shed 2 bases, with 10 bases lying between them. This CDR3 spans 14 amino acids. The CDR3 sequence: CASSLTGPGNTIYF. In DNA, the CDR3 is TGTGCCAGCAGCCTTACAGGACCTGGAAACACCATATATTTT.

This clone came up a few times. CDR3 bases: TGTGCCAGCAGCCAAGGGGACACCCCCCTTGGCTACACCTTC. The encoded protein is CASSQGDTPLGYTF. The genes are TRBV4-2 and TRBJ1-2, with D tentatively TRBD1 (6 bases). Trimming took off 1 base at V and 7 bases at J, with 13 bases between the two ends. From germline, CDR1 is LGHNA and CDR2 YNFKEQ. The CDR3 is made up of 14 amino acids.

The CDR3, as DNA: TGTGCCAGCAATGGACCAGGGGGATCGAACACCATATATTTT. This codes for CASNGPGGSNTIYF. The chain carries TRBV2 and TRBJ1-3; TRBD1 agrees at 7 bases. The ends lost 7 bases at V and 7 bases at J; junction bases unmatched: 10. This CDR3 spans 14 amino acids. The germline V gene has CDR1 SNHLY and CDR2 FYNNEI.

The chain joins TRBV4-1 to TRBJ1-1; TRBD1 matches at 12 bases. The CDR3 has 18 residues. The V and J ends lost 0 bases and 4 bases, in that order; junction bases with no gene match: 9. The germline CDR1 and CDR2 sequences are MGHRA and YSYEKL. The CDR3 bases are TGCGCCAGCAGCCAAGATCGGGGACAGGGGGCGAAGGGCACTGAAGCTTTCTTT. It translates to CASSQDRGQGAKGTEAFF.

V is TRBV20-1 and J is TRBJ1-1, with D maybe TRBD1 (5 bases). The CDR3 covers 11 residues. The germline V gene has CDR1 DFQATT and CDR2 SNEGSKA (reference sequence). The CDR3 loop reads CTARTSTEAFF. In DNA, the CDR3 is TGCACCGCGAGGACAAGTACTGAAGCTTTCTTT.

V usage is TRBV29-1 and J usage is TRBJ2-3; tentatively, D is TRBD1 (6 bases). Germline assignment: CDR1 SQVTM and CDR2 ANQGSEA. The length of the CDR3 is 13 residues. Trimming took 3 bases from V and 1 from J, leaving 8 bases between them. For the CDR3, the DNA is TGCAGCGTTGAGGGACACCGCACAGATACGCAGTATTTT. It yields the protein CSVEGHRTDTQYF.

The chain has TRBV16 and TRBJ2-5; possible D gene TRBD2, 6 bases. Trimming took off 5 bases at V and 2 bases at J, with 9 bases between the two ends. The germline V gene has CDR1 KGHSY and CDR2 FQNENV. The length of the CDR3 is 13 residues. The chain's CDR3 is CASSWDWQETQYF. In nucleotides, the CDR3 is TGTGCCAGCAGCTGGGACTGGCAAGAGACCCAGTACTTC.

The CDR3, as DNA: TGTGCCAGCAGAACAGGGGGCGCCGACACAGATACGCAGTATTTT. As protein: CASRTGGADTDTQYF. V usage is TRBV28 and J usage is TRBJ2-3; 9 nucleotides match TRBD1. The length of the CDR3 is 15 residues. V shed 6 bases and J 2 bases; nucleotides not matched to a gene: 6. Germline V gene data show CDR1 as MDHEN and CDR2 as SYDVKM.

Concerning this clone itself: A read error may produce the germline difference seen at one junction end. The rearrangement joins TRBV7-7 to TRBJ2-5; 8 nucleotides line up with TRBD1. CDR1 SSHAT and CDR2 FNYEAQ come from the germline V gene (reference sequence). This CDR3 spans 13 amino acids. Here the CDR3 DNA reads TGTGCTAGCAGCTGGGGACAGGCAGAGACCCAGTACTTC. Its protein is CASSWGQAETQYF.

The J gene is TRBJ1-5, the V gene TRBV7-2, with 7 bases lining up with TRBD1. CDR1 is SGHTA, CDR2 FQGNSA, per germline. V lost 5 bases and J lost 3; bases outside the gene matches: 7. The length of the CDR3 is 15 residues. CDR3 nucleotides: TGTGCCAGCAGCCCAGGGGGACAACTCAATCAGCCCCAGCATTTT. This codes for CASSPGGQLNQPQHF.